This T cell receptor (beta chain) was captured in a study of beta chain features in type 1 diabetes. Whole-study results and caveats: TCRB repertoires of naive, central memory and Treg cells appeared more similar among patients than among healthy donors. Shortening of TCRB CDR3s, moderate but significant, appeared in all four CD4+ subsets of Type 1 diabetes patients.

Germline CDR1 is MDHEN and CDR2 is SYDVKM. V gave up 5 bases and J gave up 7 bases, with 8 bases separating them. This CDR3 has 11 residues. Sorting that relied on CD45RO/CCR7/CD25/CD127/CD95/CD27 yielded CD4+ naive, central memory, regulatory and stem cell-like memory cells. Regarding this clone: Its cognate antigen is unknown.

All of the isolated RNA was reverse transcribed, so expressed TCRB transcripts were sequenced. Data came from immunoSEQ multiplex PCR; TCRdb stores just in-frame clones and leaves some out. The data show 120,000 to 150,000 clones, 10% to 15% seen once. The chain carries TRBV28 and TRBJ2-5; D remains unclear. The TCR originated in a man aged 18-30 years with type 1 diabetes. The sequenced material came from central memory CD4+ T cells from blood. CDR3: CASSQWGTQYF. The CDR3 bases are TGTGCCAGCAGTCAGTGGGGGACCCAGTACTTC. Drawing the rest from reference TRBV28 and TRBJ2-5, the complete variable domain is DVKVTQSSRYLVKRTGEKVFLECVQDMDHENMFWYRQDPGLGLRLIYFSYDVKMKEKGDIPEGYSVSREKKERFSLILESASTNQTSMYLCASSQWGTQYFGPGTRLLVL.